This T cell receptor (beta chain) originates from a study of cytomegalovirus exposure and HLA in healthy donors. The overall study: As an earlier analysis found, around 170 million T cells yielded about 120 million unique TCR beta sequences. General study results and limits: It has been reported that TCR beta sequences accurately predicted the HLA-A and HLA-B alleles of most subjects. The investigators catalogued 150 to 200 TCR beta chains as cytomegalovirus-associated.

PCR employed 60 Vbeta and 13 Jbeta primers. Measured with immunoSEQ multiplex PCR; TCRdb has only the in-frame clones, and not every one. Of 100,000 or so clones listed, less than 80% are singletons. Comment on this clone: Its specificity is unknown.

Deletions cut 4 bases from V and 1 base from J, with 14 bases between. CDR1 and CDR2 (germline): SGHRS, YFSETQ. This CDR3 region has 15 residues. The sequencing input was PBMCs. The source of this sequence is a man aged 25 to 40 in good health and CMV-seronegative. The V and J genes are TRBV5-1 and TRBJ1-1; D is undetermined. The CDR3, as DNA: TGCGCCAGCAGCCCCCCGACACGGCGGAACACTGAAGCTTTCTTT. Translated, it gives CASSPPTRRNTEAFF.